This TCR beta chain was obtained from a study of blood T cell repertoires in COVID-19. Germline V lookup: CDR1 SGHRS, CDR2 YFSETQ. The ends were cut back, 5 bases at V and 0 bases at J, with 23 bases in the middle. There are 18 residues in the CDR3. Sequencing used immunoSEQ multiplex PCR; TCRdb keeps in-frame clones, though not all of them. The sample has 250,000 to 400,000 clones, about 91% seen once. The TCR was taken from a woman aged 25 to 39 with COVID-19, enrolled during active disease. The chain carries TRBV5-1 and TRBJ1-1, with D possibly matching TRBD1 (5 bases). Sequencing was performed on peripheral blood. The DNA of the CDR3 is TGCGCCAGCAGTTGGGGACTTGGCCGATTCTCGATGAACACTGAAGCTTTCTTT. Its protein is CASSWGLGRFSMNTEAFF.